The 20 T cell receptor beta chains presented below share a single source sample, sequenced in a study of shared clonotypes between healthy human individuals. Naive CD8 cells lacked CD45RO and underwent positive selection for CCR7, leaving out terminally differentiated effector memory CD45RA+ cells. Repertoires were generated with immunoSEQ multiplex PCR, while TCRdb's copy carries only in-frame clones and drops some. Counted here are about 1,900,000 clones, over 85% occurring once; the ten biggest clones make up approximately 1%. Sequencing input: naive CD8+ T cells sorted from blood. These TCRs come from a man between 18 and 29 years old in good health.

CDR3 residues: CASSYGTSGRNEQYF. In DNA form, the CDR3 reads TGTGCCAGCAGTTACGGGACTAGCGGGAGGAATGAGCAGTACTTC. The chain recombines TRBV6-5 with TRBJ2-7, with TRBD2 matching over 15 bases. The CDR3 contains 15 residues. Germline V gene sequence: CDR1 MNHEY, CDR2 SVGAGI. J lost 7 bases, V lost 2 bases, and 3 bases had no gene match.

The chain joins TRBV11-2 to TRBJ2-5; D might be TRBD2 (7 bases). Germline-derived CDR1 and CDR2 are SGHAT and FQNNGV. V lost 5 bases and J lost 0, with 16 bases in between. The CDR3 is made up of 16 amino acids. The CDR3 DNA is TGTGCCAGCAGCCCCAGGGAGGGGGAGGACCAAGAGACCCAGTACTTC. Its translation is CASSPREGEDQETQYF.

The V gene is TRBV1, the J gene TRBJ2-1; TRBD2 was called by the table and not checked on the DNA. TRBV1 is recorded as a pseudogene. The CDR3 runs to 15 residues. The CDR3 reads CTSSQGTSNYNEQFF. CDR3 coding DNA: TGCACCAGCAGCCAAGGGACTAGCAATTACAATGAGCAGTTCTTC.

This clone was detected once. The V gene is TRBV6-5, the J gene TRBJ1-3; D is unclear. Looked up from germline, CDR1 is MNHEY and CDR2 is SVGAGI. The CDR3 runs 14 residues. With 2 bases removed from V and 1 base from J, the gap between germline ends came to 6 bases. CDR3 protein: CASSYRISGNTIYF. CDR3 nucleotides: TGTGCCAGCAGTTACCGAATATCTGGAAACACCATATATTTT.

This rearrangement joins TRBV4-1 to TRBJ2-2, with TRBD1 matching over 8 bases. Germline V lookup: CDR1 MGHRA, CDR2 YSYEKL. V shed 2 bases, J shed 3 bases, and the junction held 8 bases outside the gene matches. This CDR3 has 17 amino acids. The CDR3 coding sequence is TGCGCCAGCAGCCAAATTAAGTACAGGGGGGACACCGGGGAGCTGTTTTTT. Protein sequence: CASSQIKYRGDTGELFF.

The V and J genes are TRBV30 and TRBJ2-7; a possible D gene is TRBD1 (5 bases). CDR1 and CDR2 from the germline V gene are GTSNPN and SVGIG (reference sequence). Trimming took 0 bases from V and 3 from J, leaving 9 bases between them. This CDR3 contains 13 residues. The CDR3 protein is CAWSVGVYYEQYF. In DNA form, the CDR3 reads TGTGCCTGGAGTGTAGGGGTTTACTACGAGCAGTACTTC.

Remarks on this clone: One end of the junction fails to match germline, which may point to a read error. The gene calls are TRBV9 and TRBJ2-7; 10 positions match TRBD2. This CDR3 is built from 13 residues. CDR1 and CDR2 from the germline V gene are SGDLS and YYNGEE. CDR3 nucleotides: TGTGCCAGCAGCGATACCGGGACTAGCGATCCCGACTTC. It yields the protein CASSDTGTSDPDF.

As for this clone: The same CDR3 also results from other DNA sequences found in this sample. The chain is built from TRBV19 and TRBJ1-2; no definite D call. CDR1 and CDR2 (germline): LNHDA, SQIVND (reference sequence). V dropped 0 bases and J dropped 3 bases, with 8 bases sitting between them. CDR3 length: 14 amino acids. The CDR3 is CASSIDLEDYGYTF. DNA for the CDR3: TGTGCCAGTAGTATAGATCTCGAAGACTATGGCTACACCTTC.

The J gene is TRBJ1-1, the V gene TRBV7-9; maybe TRBD1 (5 bases). Trimming took 1 base from V and 7 from J, leaving 13 bases between them. From germline, CDR1 is SEHNR and CDR2 FQNEAQ (reference sequence). The CDR3 contains 14 residues. CDR3 region: CASSLVKGSIEAFF. The DNA for the CDR3 is TGTGCCAGCAGCTTAGTAAAGGGGTCTATTGAAGCTTTCTTT. The variable domain in full, with the rest retrieved from reference TRBV7-9 and TRBJ1-1, is DTGVSQNPRHKITKRGQNVTFRCDPISEHNRLYWYRQTLGQGPEFLTYFQNEAQLEKSRLLSDRFSAERPKGSFSTLEIQRTEQGDSAMYLCASSLVKGSIEAFFGQGTRLTVV.

The chain couples TRBV10-2 to TRBJ2-1, with 10 positions matching TRBD2. The junction had 11 bases not matched to a gene; V was cut back by 8 bases and J by 10 bases. The CDR3 has 14 residues. Germline V gene data show CDR1 as WSHSY and CDR2 as SAAADI. The CDR3, as DNA: TGCGCCAGCGGATTACTAGCGGGGCTTCAAGAGCAGTTCTTC. This translates into CASGLLAGLQEQFF.

This chain links TRBV11-2 with TRBJ2-1; 9 bases are shared with TRBD2. CDR3 size: 15 residues. Germline V gives CDR1 SGHAT, CDR2 FQNNGV. Losses at the gene ends were 0 bases for V and 5 bases for J; bases not matched to a gene: 2. In DNA form, the CDR3 reads TGTGCCAGCAGCTTAGAGCGGGAGGGGCACAATGAGCAGTTCTTC. Translation gives CASSLEREGHNEQFF.

The J gene is TRBJ2-7, the V gene TRBV6-6; 8 positions agree with TRBD1. Germline loops: CDR1 MNHNY, CDR2 SVGAGI (reference sequence). The CDR3 is made up of 15 amino acids. J was trimmed by 6 bases and V by 5 bases; bases with no gene match: 12. The CDR3 nucleotides are TGTGCCAGCAGTCCAGACAGGGGAGGTCCCCTCGAGCAGTACTTC. Protein product: CASSPDRGGPLEQYF.

The chain links TRBV29-1 to TRBJ2-7; no clear D gene. Germline lookup yields CDR1 SQVTM and CDR2 ANQGSEA. This CDR3 region has 13 residues. Trimming pared 0 bases from V and 4 bases from J, leaving 10 bases between. CDR3 residues: CSVEEGYNYEQYF. CDR3 nucleotide sequence: TGCAGCGTTGAAGAGGGTTATAATTACGAGCAGTACTTC.

The rearrangement joins TRBV7-9 to TRBJ2-5; D unclear. Looked up from germline, CDR1 is SEHNR and CDR2 is FQNEAQ (reference sequence). This CDR3 has 12 amino acids. Trimming took off 5 bases at V and 3 bases at J, with 7 bases between the two ends. CDR3 amino acids: CASSVVEETQYF. Written as DNA, the CDR3 is TGTGCCAGCAGCGTAGTTGAAGAGACCCAGTACTTC.

The chain employs TRBV6-5 and TRBJ2-7, with 7 bases aligning to TRBD1. V trimming: 3 bases; J trimming: 0 bases; junction bases outside the gene matches: 8. This CDR3 region has 16 residues. From germline, CDR1 is MNHEY and CDR2 SVGAGI. The DNA of the CDR3 is TGTGCCAGCAGTTATTCCTCCGGGACAGTCTCCTACGAGCAGTACTTC. It encodes CASSYSSGTVSYEQYF.

V and J are TRBV9 and TRBJ2-7; D is perhaps TRBD2 (5 bases). Germline loops: CDR1 SGDLS, CDR2 YYNGEE. V was pared by 5 bases and J by 4 bases, with 16 bases between. The CDR3 runs to 14 residues. Here the CDR3 DNA reads TGTGCCAGCAGTCCAGAGGGAAACTATTACGAGCAGTACTTC. It encodes CASSPEGNYYEQYF.

This rearrangement joins TRBV5-1 to TRBJ1-2; TRBD1 is a possible D gene (6 bases). Trimming took 4 bases from V and 8 from J, leaving 12 bases between them. Germline lookup yields CDR1 SGHRS and CDR2 YFSETQ. The CDR3 runs to 12 residues. The CDR3 here is CASSTDSSGYTF. The CDR3 DNA follows: TGCGCCAGCAGCACGGACAGTTCAGGCTACACCTTC. Full variable domain (rest looked up from reference TRBV5-1 and TRBJ1-2): KAGVTQTPRYLIKTRGQQVTLSCSPISGHRSVSWYQQTPGQGLQFLFEYFSETQRNKGNFPGRFSGRQFSNSRSEMNVSTLELGDSALYLCASSTDSSGYTFGSGTRLTVV.

CDR3 residues: CASSFPGQGFYTF. Here the CDR3 DNA reads TGTGCCAGCAGCTTTCCGGGACAGGGGTTCTACACCTTC. The chain uses TRBV7-9 and TRBJ1-2, with 10 nucleotides matching TRBD1. The CDR3 covers 13 residues. J gave up 10 bases and V 3 bases, and 5 bases lay outside the gene matches. Germline V gene lookup returns CDR1 SEHNR and CDR2 FQNEAQ (reference sequence).

Only one count was recorded for this clone. The chain employs TRBV6-1 and TRBJ2-1; the D is unclear. Germline V lookup: CDR1 MNHNS, CDR2 SASEGT. The CDR3 length is 12 residues. Trimming took 7 bases from V and 4 from J, leaving 8 bases between them. The CDR3: CASNRAYNEQFF. The CDR3, as DNA: TGTGCCAGCAATAGAGCATACAATGAGCAGTTCTTC.

The chain recombines TRBV19 with TRBJ1-2, with 8 bases matching TRBD1. CDR3 length: 16 residues. J was trimmed by 4 bases and V by 3 bases; bases with no gene match: 10. Germline CDR1 and CDR2: LNHDA and SQIVND (reference sequence). CDR3 protein: CASSMVTGAYVYGYTF. In DNA form, the CDR3 reads TGTGCCAGTAGTATGGTGACAGGGGCGTACGTCTATGGCTACACCTTC.